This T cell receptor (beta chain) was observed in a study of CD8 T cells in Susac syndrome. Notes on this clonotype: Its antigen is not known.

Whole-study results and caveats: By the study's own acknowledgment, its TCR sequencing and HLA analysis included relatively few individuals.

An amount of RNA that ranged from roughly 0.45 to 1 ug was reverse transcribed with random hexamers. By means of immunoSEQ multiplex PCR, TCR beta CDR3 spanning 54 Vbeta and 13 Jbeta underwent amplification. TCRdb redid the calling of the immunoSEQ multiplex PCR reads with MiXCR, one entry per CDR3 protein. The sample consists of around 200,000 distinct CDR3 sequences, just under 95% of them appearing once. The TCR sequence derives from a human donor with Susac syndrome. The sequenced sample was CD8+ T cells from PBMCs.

This CDR3 is CAISPGGSQETQYF. CDR3 nucleotide sequence: TGTGCCATCAGCCCCGGGGGGAGCCAAGAGACCCAGTACTTC. The chain employs TRBV24-1 and TRBJ2-5; 7 bases line up with TRBD2. The ends lost 11 bases at V and 1 base at J; junction bases unmatched: 9. Germline V gives CDR1 KGHDR, CDR2 SFDVKD. This CDR3 comprises 14 residues.